This record concerns one TCR beta chain sequence. The record originates from a study of blood T cell repertoires in COVID-19. Across the whole study: Sites in the United States, Italy and Spain provided acute and convalescent COVID-19 samples. In each case, the material was cDNA or gDNA derived from T cells, B-cell-depleted T cells, or PBMCs.

Original data processing: Estimated nucleated cell counts came from reference gene primer amplification. Assay used: immunoSEQ multiplex PCR; TCRdb lists only in-frame clones, some missing. V and J calls and clone size are copied from that table; D and trimming were computed from the DNA. The sample carries about 340,000 clones, approximately 89% recorded once. Trimming took off 1 base at V and 2 bases at J, with 13 bases between the two ends. The germline CDR1 and CDR2 sequences are SGHVS and FQNEAQ. The CDR3 has 16 amino acids. The chain has TRBV7-8 and TRBJ2-3, with D possibly being TRBD2 (7 bases). Sequenced sample: peripheral blood. The receptor was derived from a young woman who had recovered from COVID-19. The CDR3 spells CASSLGRGRDTDTQYF. In nucleotides, the CDR3 is TGTGCCAGCAGCTTAGGGCGGGGGCGCGACACAGATACGCAGTATTTT.